This T cell receptor (beta chain) was captured by sequencing in a study of circulating and synovial CD4+ cells in juvenile arthritis. Germline V gene data show CDR1 as SGHRS and CDR2 as YFSETQ. This CDR3 contains 15 residues. V trimming: 4 bases; J trimming: 6 bases; junction bases outside the gene matches: 9. Sequenced by immunoSEQ multiplex PCR; TCRdb stores in-frame clones only, minus some. The sample includes about 33,000 clones, roughly 96% of them seen just once. Study findings and constraints: CPL versus bulk CD4 samples: T cell genome counts differed by at least an order of magnitude.

This clone is a singleton in its sample. The antigen is not known. The sequence was collected from a human donor with juvenile idiopathic arthritis. V gene TRBV5-1 combines with J gene TRBJ1-4, with 7 bases identical to TRBD1. The material sequenced was CD4+ T cells from blood. As DNA, the CDR3 is TGCGCCAGCAGCCTGGACAGGCGGATGGATGAAAAACTGTTTTTT. It yields the protein CASSLDRRMDEKLFF.